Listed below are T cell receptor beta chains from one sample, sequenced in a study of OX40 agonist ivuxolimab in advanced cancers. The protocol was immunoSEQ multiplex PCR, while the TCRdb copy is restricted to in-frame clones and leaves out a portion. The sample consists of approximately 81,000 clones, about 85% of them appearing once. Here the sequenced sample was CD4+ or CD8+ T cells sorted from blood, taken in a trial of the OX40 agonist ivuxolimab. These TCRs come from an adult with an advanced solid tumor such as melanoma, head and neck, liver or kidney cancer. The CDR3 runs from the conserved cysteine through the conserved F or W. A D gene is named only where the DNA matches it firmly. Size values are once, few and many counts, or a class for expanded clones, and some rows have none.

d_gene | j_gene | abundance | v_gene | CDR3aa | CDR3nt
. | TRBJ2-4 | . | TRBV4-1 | CASSQDGGSVNIQYF | TGCGCCAGCAGCCAAGACGGAGGATCTGTAAACATTCAGTACTTC
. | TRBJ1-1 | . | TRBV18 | CASSPFDSLGTEAFF | TGTGCCAGCTCCCCCTTTGACTCTCTGGGGACTGAAGCTTTCTTT
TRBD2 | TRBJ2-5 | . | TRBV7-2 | CASSLPRLAGGQETQYF | TGTGCCAGCAGCTTACCCCGACTAGCGGGGGGACAAGAGACCCAGTACTTC
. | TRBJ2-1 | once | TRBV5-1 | CASSLVLLDNEQFF | TGCGCCAGCAGCTTGGTCCTTTTGGACAATGAGCAGTTCTTC
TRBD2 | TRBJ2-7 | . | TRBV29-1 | CSVCLAGGAMYEQYF | TGCAGCGTTTGCCTAGCGGGTGGTGCAATGTACGAGCAGTACTTC
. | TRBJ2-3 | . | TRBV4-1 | CASSQVWDGDTQYF | TGCGCCAGCAGCCAAGTCTGGGATGGGGATACGCAGTATTTT
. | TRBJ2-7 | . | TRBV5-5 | CASSFGGHEQYF | TGTGCCAGCAGCTTTGGGGGCCACGAGCAGTACTTC
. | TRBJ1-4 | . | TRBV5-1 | CASSLRAPTNEKLFF | TGCGCCAGCAGCTTGAGGGCCCCAACTAATGAAAAACTGTTTTTT
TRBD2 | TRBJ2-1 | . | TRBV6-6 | CASSYGGEGRHNEQFF | TGTGCCAGCAGTTACGGGGGGGAGGGCCGGCACAATGAGCAGTTCTTC
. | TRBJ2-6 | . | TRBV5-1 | CASSSQASGANVLTF | TGCGCCAGCAGCTCACAGGCATCTGGGGCCAACGTCCTGACTTTC
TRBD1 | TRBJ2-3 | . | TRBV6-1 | CASSSGGGYTQYF | TGTGCCAGCAGCTCAGGGGGCGGATATACGCAGTATTTT
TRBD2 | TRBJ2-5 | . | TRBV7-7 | CASSVASGSETQYF | TGTGCCAGCAGCGTAGCTAGCGGGTCAGAGACCCAGTACTTC
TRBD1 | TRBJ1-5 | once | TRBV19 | CASSGTVNQPQHF | TGTGCCAGTAGCGGGACAGTCAATCAGCCCCAGCATTTT
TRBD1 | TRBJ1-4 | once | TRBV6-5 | CASRGTATNEKLFF | TGTGCCAGCAGGGGGACAGCTACAAATGAAAAACTGTTTTTT
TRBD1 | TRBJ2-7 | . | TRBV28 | CASSSGQGTHEQYF | TGTGCCAGCAGTTCGGGACAGGGCACCCACGAGCAGTACTTC
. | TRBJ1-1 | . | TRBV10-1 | CASSDYTTILVTEAFF | TGCGCCAGCAGTGACTACACGACTATTTTGGTGACTGAAGCTTTCTTT
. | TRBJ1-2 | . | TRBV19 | CASSIGLNYGYTF | TGTGCCAGTAGTATAGGACTGAACTATGGCTACACCTTC
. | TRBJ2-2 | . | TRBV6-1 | CASSAGYTGELFF | TGTGCCAGCAGTGCAGGGTACACCGGGGAGCTGTTTTTT
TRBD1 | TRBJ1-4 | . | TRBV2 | CASSFQGEANEKLFF | TGTGCCAGCAGTTTTCAGGGGGAGGCTAATGAAAAACTGTTTTTT
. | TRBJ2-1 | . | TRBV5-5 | CASSPSRFSYNEQFF | TGTGCCAGCAGCCCGTCCCGGTTCTCCTACAATGAGCAGTTCTTC